This entry features one T cell receptor beta chain sequence. The antigen is not known. This record comes from a study of PD-L1 blockade in urothelial cancer. The overall study: Patients previously received 0 to 3 chemotherapy regimens. Blood was tested 3 weeks (second dose) and 6 weeks into treatment. Each blood sample yielded a median of roughly 150,000 T cells.

Trimming removed 6 bases at V and 2 bases at J, with 14 bases between. Germline V gene lookup returns CDR1 SGHTA and CDR2 FQGNSA. This CDR3 spans 15 amino acids. Libraries were prepared by immunoSEQ multiplex PCR; TCRdb keeps only in-frame clonotypes and omits some of them. The sample carries tens of thousands of clones, almost 90% recorded once. General study findings and limits: A pretreatment blood TCR clonality that fell below the median predicted better progression-free and overall survival.

Stated time point: peripheral blood 6 weeks after treatment start. The chain is built from TRBV7-2 and TRBJ1-3; D possibly corresponds to TRBD1 (5 bases). This sequence was found in a man aged 55 to 69 with urothelial cancer. Sequencing was performed on PBMCs, taken around atezolizumab (anti-PD-L1) treatment. The CDR3: CASRQDPRTGNTIYF. CDR3 in DNA: TGTGCCAGCAGACAGGATCCCCGGACTGGAAACACCATATATTTT.